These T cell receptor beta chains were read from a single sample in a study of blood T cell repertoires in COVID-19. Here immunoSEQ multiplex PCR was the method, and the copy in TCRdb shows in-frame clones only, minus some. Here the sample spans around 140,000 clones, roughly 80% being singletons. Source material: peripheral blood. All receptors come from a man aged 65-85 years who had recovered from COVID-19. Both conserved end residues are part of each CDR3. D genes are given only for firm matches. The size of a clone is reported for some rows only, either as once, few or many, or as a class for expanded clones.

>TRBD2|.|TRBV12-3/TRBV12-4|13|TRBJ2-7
CASSSGSSYEQYF
TGTGCCAGCAGCAGCGGGAGTAGTTACGAGCAGTACTTC
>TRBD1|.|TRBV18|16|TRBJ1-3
CASSPQGQISGNTIYF
TGTGCCAGCTCACCACAGGGACAGATCTCTGGAAACACCATATATTTT
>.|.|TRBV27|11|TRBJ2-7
CASKNRYEQYF
TGTGCCAGCAAAAACAGGTACGAGCAGTACTTC
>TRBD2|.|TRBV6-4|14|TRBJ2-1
CASRKRELYNEQFF
TGTGCCAGCAGAAAGCGGGAGCTGTACAATGAGCAGTTCTTC
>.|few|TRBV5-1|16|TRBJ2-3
CASSLGFGGSTDTQYF
TGCGCCAGCAGCTTGGGCTTTGGCGGGAGCACAGATACGCAGTATTTT
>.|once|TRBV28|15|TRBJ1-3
CASVPGHISGNTIYF
TGTGCCAGCGTGCCGGGACACATCTCTGGAAACACCATATATTTT
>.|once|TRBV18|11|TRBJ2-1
CASRRGDEQFF
TGTGCCAGCCGCAGGGGTGATGAGCAGTTCTTC
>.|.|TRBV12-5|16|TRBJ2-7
CASGLVVTAYSYEQYF
TGTGCTAGTGGTTTGGTGGTGACAGCCTACTCCTACGAGCAGTACTTC
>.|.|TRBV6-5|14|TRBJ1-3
CASSSGYSGNTIYF
TGTGCCAGCAGTTCGGGGTACTCTGGAAACACCATATATTTT
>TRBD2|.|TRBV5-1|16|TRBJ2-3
CASSLATSGRGDTQYF
TGCGCCAGCAGCTTGGCAACTAGCGGGAGAGGAGATACGCAGTATTTT
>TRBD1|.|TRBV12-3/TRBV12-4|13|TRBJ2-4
CASSWGQKNIQYF
TGTGCCAGCAGTTGGGGACAGAAAAACATTCAGTACTTC
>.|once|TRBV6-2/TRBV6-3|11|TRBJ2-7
CASSAPYEQYF
TGTGCCAGCAGTGCGCCCTACGAGCAGTACTTC
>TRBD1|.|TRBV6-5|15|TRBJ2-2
CASSYRTGNTGELFF
TGTGCCAGCAGTTACAGGACAGGAAACACCGGGGAGCTGTTTTTT
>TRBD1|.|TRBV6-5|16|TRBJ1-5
CASSSHGQGVNQPQHF
TGTGCCAGCAGTTCCCACGGACAGGGCGTCAATCAGCCCCAGCATTTT
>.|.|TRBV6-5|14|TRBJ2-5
CASSYSNSQETQYF
TGTGCCAGCAGTTACTCGAACAGTCAAGAGACCCAGTACTTC
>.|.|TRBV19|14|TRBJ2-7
CASSSSWGHYEQYF
TGTGCCAGTAGCTCTAGCTGGGGTCACTACGAGCAGTACTTC
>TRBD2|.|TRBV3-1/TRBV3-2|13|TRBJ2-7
CASSRLADYEQYF
TGTGCCAGCAGCCGGCTAGCGGACTACGAGCAGTACTTC
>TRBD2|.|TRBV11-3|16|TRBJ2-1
CASSAGTSGSKVEQFF
TGTGCCAGCAGCGCCGGGACTAGCGGGAGTAAGGTTGAGCAGTTCTTC
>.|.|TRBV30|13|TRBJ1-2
CASSGTHELGYTF
TGTGCCTCCTCCGGGACACACGAACTTGGCTACACCTTC
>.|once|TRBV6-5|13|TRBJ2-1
CGCGLSSYNEQFF
TGTGGTTGCGGGCTGAGCTCCTACAATGAGCAGTTCTTC
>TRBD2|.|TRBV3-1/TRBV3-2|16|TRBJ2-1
CASSQDRGGAYNEQFF
TGTGCCAGCAGCCAAGATCGGGGGGGCGCCTACAATGAGCAGTTCTTC
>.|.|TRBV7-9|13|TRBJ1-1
CASGLDGDTEAFF
TGTGCCAGCGGATTGGATGGAGACACTGAAGCTTTCTTT
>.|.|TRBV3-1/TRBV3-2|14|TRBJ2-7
CASSQTGYSYEQYF
TGTGCCAGCAGCCAAACAGGGTACTCCTACGAGCAGTACTTC
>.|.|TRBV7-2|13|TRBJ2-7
CASSFRTKNEQYF
TGTGCCAGCAGCTTCAGGACTAAGAACGAGCAGTACTTC
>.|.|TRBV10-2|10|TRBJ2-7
CASGGAEQYF
TGCGCCAGCGGGGGCGCCGAGCAGTACTTC
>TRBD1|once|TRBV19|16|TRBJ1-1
CASSMGQVPWNTEAFF
TGTGCCAGTAGTATGGGACAGGTGCCATGGAACACTGAAGCTTTCTTT
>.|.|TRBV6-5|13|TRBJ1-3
CASRKPGGNTIYF
TGTGCCAGCAGAAAGCCAGGTGGAAACACCATATATTTT
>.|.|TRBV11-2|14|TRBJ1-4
CASSLEVANEKLFF
TGTGCCAGCAGCTTAGAAGTAGCTAATGAAAAACTGTTTTTT
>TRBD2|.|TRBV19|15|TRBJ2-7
CASSPGLAGAYEQYF
TGTGCCAGTAGTCCAGGACTAGCGGGAGCCTACGAGCAGTACTTC
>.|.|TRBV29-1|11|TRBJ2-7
CSVLGTHEQYF
TGCAGCGTACTGGGGACTCACGAGCAGTACTTC
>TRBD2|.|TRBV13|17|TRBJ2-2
CASSWGLAGGNTGELFF
TGTGCCAGCAGCTGGGGACTAGCGGGAGGGAACACCGGGGAGCTGTTTTTT
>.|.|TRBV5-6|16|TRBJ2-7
CASSPLRGAPDYEQYF
TGTGCCAGCAGCCCTCTCCGGGGGGCCCCGGACTACGAGCAGTACTTC
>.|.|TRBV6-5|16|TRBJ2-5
CASSYNSARDQETQYF
TGTGCCAGCAGTTACAACTCCGCTAGAGACCAAGAGACCCAGTACTTC
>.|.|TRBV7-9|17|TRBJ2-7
CASSPYSVGGDGGEQYF
TGTGCCAGCAGCCCATACTCCGTGGGGGGTGATGGCGGCGAGCAGTACTTC
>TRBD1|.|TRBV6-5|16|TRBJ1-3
CASSSSTGGFGNTIYF
TGTGCCAGCAGTTCATCGACAGGGGGTTTTGGAAACACCATATATTTT
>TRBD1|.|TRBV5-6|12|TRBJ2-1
CASSLDRGKQFF
TGTGCCAGCAGCTTAGACAGGGGCAAGCAGTTCTTC
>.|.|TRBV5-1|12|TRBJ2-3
CASSSSPDTQYF
TGCGCCAGTTCTAGCTCCCCAGATACGCAGTATTTT
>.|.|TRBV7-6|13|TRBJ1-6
CASSSTPNSPLHF
TGTGCCAGCAGCTCTACGCCCAATTCACCCCTCCACTTT
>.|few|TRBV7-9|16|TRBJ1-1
CASSLAGGTRNTEAFF
TGTGCCAGCAGCTTAGCGGGCGGGACGCGGAACACTGAAGCTTTCTTT
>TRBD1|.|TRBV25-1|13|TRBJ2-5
CASRDRTQETQYF
TGTGCCAGCCGGGACAGGACCCAAGAGACCCAGTACTTC
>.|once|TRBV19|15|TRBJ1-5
CASKKGEGSNQPQHF
TGTGCCAGTAAAAAGGGAGAGGGAAGCAATCAGCCCCAGCATTTT
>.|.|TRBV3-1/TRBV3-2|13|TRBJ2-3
CASSLLSVDTQYF
TGTGCCAGCAGCCTACTTTCGGTAGATACGCAGTATTTT
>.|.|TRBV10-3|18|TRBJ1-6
CAISQGQPTDGYNSPLHF
TGTGCCATCAGCCAGGGGCAGCCGACAGATGGTTATAATTCACCCCTCCACTTT
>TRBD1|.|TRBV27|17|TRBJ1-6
CASSSWDRSSYNSPLHF
TGTGCCAGCAGTTCTTGGGACAGGAGCTCCTATAATTCACCCCTCCACTTT
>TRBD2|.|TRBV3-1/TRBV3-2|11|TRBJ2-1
CASSLSGRWFF
TGTGCCAGCAGCCTAAGCGGGAGGTGGTTCTTC
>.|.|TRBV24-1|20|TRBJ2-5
CATSDPTSPPGTRAQETQYF
TGTGCCACCAGTGATCCAACCTCCCCCCCCGGGACAAGGGCACAAGAGACCCAGTACTTC
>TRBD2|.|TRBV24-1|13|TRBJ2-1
CATCSGICNEQFF
TGTGCCACCTGTAGCGGGATTTGCAATGAGCAGTTCTTC
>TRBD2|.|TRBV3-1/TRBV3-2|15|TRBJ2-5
CASRLGTSGQETQYF
TGTGCCAGCAGACTAGGGACTAGCGGCCAAGAGACCCAGTACTTC
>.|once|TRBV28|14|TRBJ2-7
CASISSAGIYEQYF
TGTGCCAGCATTTCGTCGGCAGGGATCTACGAGCAGTACTTC
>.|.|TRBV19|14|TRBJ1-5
CASSVGDSNQPQHF
TGTGCCAGTAGTGTTGGAGATAGCAATCAGCCCCAGCATTTT